This is a list of T cell receptor beta chains from one sample in a study of T cell repertoires in ileal Crohn's disease. Data came from immunoSEQ multiplex PCR; TCRdb stores just in-frame clones and leaves some out. The sample has about 2,400 clones, more than 80% seen once. Sequenced input: ileal tissue. These receptors all come from an adult with Crohn's disease. CDR3s include the opening cysteine and the closing phenylalanine or tryptophan. A D gene is named only where the DNA matches it firmly. The size of a clone is reported for some rows only, either as once, few or many, or as a class for expanded clones.

J: TRBJ2-7
V: TRBV5-1
size: .
D: TRBD2
DNA: TGCGCCAGCAGCTTGAGCTCTAGCGGCTACGAGCAGTACTTC
CDR3: CASSLSSSGYEQYF

J: TRBJ2-1
V: TRBV28
size: .
D: .
DNA: TGTGCCAGCAACCTCGGAGCCTACAATGAGCAGTTCTTC
CDR3: CASNLGAYNEQFF

J: TRBJ2-2
V: TRBV28
size: few
D: TRBD2
DNA: TGTGCCAGCAAGGGCGGGGGTAACACCGGGGAGCTGTTTTTT
CDR3: CASKGGGNTGELFF

J: TRBJ1-3
V: TRBV5-6
size: .
D: .
DNA: TGTGCCAGCAGCTCAGGGACTGGAAACACCATATATTTT
CDR3: CASSSGTGNTIYF

J: TRBJ2-6
V: TRBV29-1
size: .
D: .
DNA: TGCAGCGTCGACACGGCTGGGGCCAACGTCCTGACTTTC
CDR3: CSVDTAGANVLTF

J: TRBJ2-7
V: TRBV5-4
size: .
D: TRBD1
DNA: TGTGCCAGCAGCTTCCCGGGACAGAGGTACGAGCAGTACTTC
CDR3: CASSFPGQRYEQYF

J: TRBJ1-1
V: TRBV27
size: .
D: .
DNA: TGTGCCAGCTCCCGGGTTAGTAGGGACACTGAAGCTTTCTTT
CDR3: CASSRVSRDTEAFF

J: TRBJ2-3
V: TRBV6-4
size: .
D: TRBD2
DNA: TGTGCCAGCAGTGCCACCGGGACTAGCGCTGCAGATACGCAGTATTTT
CDR3: CASSATGTSAADTQYF

J: TRBJ1-2
V: TRBV7-2
size: .
D: .
DNA: TGTGCCAGCAGCCCACAGGGCTATGGCTACACCTTC
CDR3: CASSPQGYGYTF

J: TRBJ2-2
V: TRBV6-5
size: .
D: TRBD1
DNA: TGTGCCAGCAGATCCGGGACAGGGGACACCGGGGAGCTGTTTTTT
CDR3: CASRSGTGDTGELFF

J: TRBJ1-1
V: TRBV5-1
size: .
D: .
DNA: TGCGCCAGCAGCTTGAGCGGAGGCACTGAAGCTTTCTTT
CDR3: CASSLSGGTEAFF

J: TRBJ2-5
V: TRBV27
size: .
D: .
DNA: TGTGCCAGCAGTAAAATGGGGGCCCCATTACGAGTGCAGTACTTC
CDR3: CASSKMGAPLRVQYF

J: TRBJ2-4
V: TRBV16
size: .
D: .
DNA: TGTGCCAGCAGCCTAAGCGACATTCAGTACTTC
CDR3: CASSLSDIQYF

J: TRBJ2-5
V: TRBV5-5
size: .
D: TRBD2
DNA: TGTGCCAGCAGCTTGCATTTAGCGGGGGGCCGGTTGGAGACCCAGTACTTC
CDR3: CASSLHLAGGRLETQYF

J: TRBJ1-3
V: TRBV27
size: .
D: .
DNA: TGTGCCAGCAGTTTGGAGAACTCTGGAAACACCATATATTTT
CDR3: CASSLENSGNTIYF

J: TRBJ2-7
V: TRBV5-1
size: .
D: TRBD1
DNA: TGCGCCAGCAGCTACGATCCGGGACAGGGGGTATACGAGCAGTACTTC
CDR3: CASSYDPGQGVYEQYF

J: TRBJ2-6
V: TRBV19
size: .
D: .
DNA: TGTGCCAGTAGTATAAAAACCTCTGGGGCCAACGTCCTGACTTTC
CDR3: CASSIKTSGANVLTF

J: TRBJ1-5
V: TRBV28
size: .
D: TRBD1
DNA: TGTGCCAGCCAAGCTGGAGGGGGCGCATATCAGCCCCAGCATTTT
CDR3: CASQAGGGAYQPQHF

J: TRBJ2-3
V: TRBV5-4
size: .
D: TRBD2
DNA: TGTGCCAGCAGCGCGGGACTAGCGGGAACAGATACGCAGTATTTT
CDR3: CASSAGLAGTDTQYF

J: TRBJ2-3
V: TRBV15
size: .
D: .
DNA: TGTGCCACCAGCATAGAAGGGGCCCGGGGTCCCGCAGATACGCAGTATTTT
CDR3: CATSIEGARGPADTQYF